This T cell receptor beta chain was identified in a study of T cell repertoires in cytomegalovirus infection. Study background: Well-studied HLA-B-restricted epitopes and recently identified HLA-C-restricted epitopes of CMV were both used in the study. Both a matching HLA type and CMV infection were indicated by public TCR beta signatures.

Worth noting for this clonotype: The antigen remains unidentified.

Notes on the study in general: Ex vivo responses were dominated by HLA-C-restricted CMV-specific TCR beta clonotypes. Cumulative frequency of public TCR beta families picked out carriers of CMV plus the relevant HLA.

The CDR3 is 16 amino acids. Germline V gives CDR1 SGHVS, CDR2 FQNEAQ. The V end lost 0 bases, the J end lost 1 base, and 10 bases lay between the germline ends. TCRdb re-called the reads with MiXCR, one entry per CDR3 protein. Among 650,000 to 850,000 distinct CDR3 sequences listed, 29% were seen once. The chain couples TRBV7-8 to TRBJ1-5; possibly TRBD1 for D (5 bases). The TCR comes from a human donor in good health (CMV status not recorded). Some clones in this sample may be carry-over from other donors' samples. This specimen was cultured CD8+ T cells from PBMCs, taken from culture after CMV antigen stimulation. The CDR3 nucleotides read TGTGCCAGCAGCTTAGCGGTGACAGCGAGCAATCAGCCCCAGCATTTT. Its protein is CASSLAVTASNQPQHF.